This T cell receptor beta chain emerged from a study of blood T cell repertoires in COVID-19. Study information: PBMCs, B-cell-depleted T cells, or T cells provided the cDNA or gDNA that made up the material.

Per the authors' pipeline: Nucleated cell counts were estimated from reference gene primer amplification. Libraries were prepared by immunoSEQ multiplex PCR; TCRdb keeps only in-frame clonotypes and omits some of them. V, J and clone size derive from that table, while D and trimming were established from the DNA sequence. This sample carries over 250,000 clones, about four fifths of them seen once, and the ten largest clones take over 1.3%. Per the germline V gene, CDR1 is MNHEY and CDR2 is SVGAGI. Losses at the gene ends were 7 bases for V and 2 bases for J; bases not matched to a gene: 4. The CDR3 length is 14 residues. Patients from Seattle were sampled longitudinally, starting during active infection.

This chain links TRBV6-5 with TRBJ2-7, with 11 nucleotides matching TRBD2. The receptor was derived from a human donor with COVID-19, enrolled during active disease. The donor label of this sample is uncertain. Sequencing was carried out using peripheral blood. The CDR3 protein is CASTGLAGTYEQYF. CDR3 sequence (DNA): TGTGCCAGCACCGGACTAGCGGGTACCTACGAGCAGTACTTC.